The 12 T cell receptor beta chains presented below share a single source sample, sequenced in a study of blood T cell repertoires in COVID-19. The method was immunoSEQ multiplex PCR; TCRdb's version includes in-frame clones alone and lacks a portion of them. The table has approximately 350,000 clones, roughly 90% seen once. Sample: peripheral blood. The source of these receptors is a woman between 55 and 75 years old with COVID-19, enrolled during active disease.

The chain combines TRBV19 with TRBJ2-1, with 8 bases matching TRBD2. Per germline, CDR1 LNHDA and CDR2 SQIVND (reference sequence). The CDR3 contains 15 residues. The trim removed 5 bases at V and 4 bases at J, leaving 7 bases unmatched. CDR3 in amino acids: CASSRSGSTYNEQFF. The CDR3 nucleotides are TGTGCCAGTAGTCGGAGCGGGAGCACTTACAATGAGCAGTTCTTC. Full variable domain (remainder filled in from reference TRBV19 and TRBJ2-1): DGGITQSPKYLFRKEGQNVTLSCEQNLNHDAMYWYRQDPGQGLRLIYYSQIVNDFQKGDIAEGYSVSREKKESFPLTVTSAQKNPTAFYLCASSRSGSTYNEQFFGPGTRLTVL.

The DNA for the CDR3 is TGTGCCAGCAGCCAGCCTACCCCCCGACTAGCGGGGGTACGGGGAAAGACCCAGTACTTC. Translation: CASSQPTPRLAGVRGKTQYF. The rearrangement uses TRBV3-1 (or the pseudogene TRBV3-2) and TRBJ2-5, with TRBD2 matching over 12 bases. Germline assignment: CDR1 LGHDT and CDR2 YNNKEL (reference sequence). The CDR3 covers 20 residues. Trimming removed 3 bases from V and 6 bases from J; junction bases left unmatched: 20.

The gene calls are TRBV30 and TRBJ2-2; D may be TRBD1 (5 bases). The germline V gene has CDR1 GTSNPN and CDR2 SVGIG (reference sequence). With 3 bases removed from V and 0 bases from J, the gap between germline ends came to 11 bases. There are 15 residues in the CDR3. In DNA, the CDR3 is TGTGCCTGGAGCCCCCGGACACCGAACACCGGGGAGCTGTTTTTT. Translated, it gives CAWSPRTPNTGELFF.

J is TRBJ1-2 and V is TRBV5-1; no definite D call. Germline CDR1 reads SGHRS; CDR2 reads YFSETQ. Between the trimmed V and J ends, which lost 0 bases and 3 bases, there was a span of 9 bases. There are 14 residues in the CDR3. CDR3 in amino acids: CASSLGNTDYGYTF. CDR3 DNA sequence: TGCGCCAGCAGCTTGGGAAATACGGACTATGGCTACACCTTC. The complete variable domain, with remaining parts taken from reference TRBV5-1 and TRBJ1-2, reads KAGVTQTPRYLIKTRGQQVTLSCSPISGHRSVSWYQQTPGQGLQFLFEYFSETQRNKGNFPGRFSGRQFSNSRSEMNVSTLELGDSALYLCASSLGNTDYGYTFGSGTRLTVV.

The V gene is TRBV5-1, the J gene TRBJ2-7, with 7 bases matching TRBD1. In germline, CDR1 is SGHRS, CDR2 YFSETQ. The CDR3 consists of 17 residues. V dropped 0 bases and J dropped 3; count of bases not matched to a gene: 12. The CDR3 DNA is TGCGCCAGCAGCTTGGCCGCGACTCCGGGACAGATCTACGAGCAGTACTTC. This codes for CASSLAATPGQIYEQYF.

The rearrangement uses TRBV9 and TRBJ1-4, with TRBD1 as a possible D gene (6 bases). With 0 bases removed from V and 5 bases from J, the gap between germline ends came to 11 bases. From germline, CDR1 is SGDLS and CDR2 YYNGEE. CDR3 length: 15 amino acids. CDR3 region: CASSVAGQWNEKLFF. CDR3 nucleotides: TGTGCCAGCAGCGTAGCAGGACAGTGGAATGAAAAACTGTTTTTT.

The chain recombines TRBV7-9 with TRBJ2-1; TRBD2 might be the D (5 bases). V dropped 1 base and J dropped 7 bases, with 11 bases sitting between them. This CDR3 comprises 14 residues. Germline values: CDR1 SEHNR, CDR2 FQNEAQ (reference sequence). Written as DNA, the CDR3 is TGTGCCAGCAGCTTAGATCCTAGCCGGAATGAGCAGTTCTTC. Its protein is CASSLDPSRNEQFF.

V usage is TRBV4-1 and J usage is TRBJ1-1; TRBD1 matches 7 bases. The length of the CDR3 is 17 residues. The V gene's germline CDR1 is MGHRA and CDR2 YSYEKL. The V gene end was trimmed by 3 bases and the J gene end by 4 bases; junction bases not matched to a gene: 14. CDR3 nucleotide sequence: TGCGCCAGCAGCCACCCTCGGGACAGCCCTGGCGGCACTGAAGCTTTCTTT. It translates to CASSHPRDSPGGTEAFF.

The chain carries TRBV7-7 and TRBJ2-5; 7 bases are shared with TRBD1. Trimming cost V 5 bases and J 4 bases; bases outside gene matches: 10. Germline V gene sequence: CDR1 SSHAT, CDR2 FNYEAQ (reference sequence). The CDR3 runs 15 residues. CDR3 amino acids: CASSPTGTFPETQYF. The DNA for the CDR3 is TGTGCCAGCAGCCCGACAGGGACCTTCCCAGAGACCCAGTACTTC.

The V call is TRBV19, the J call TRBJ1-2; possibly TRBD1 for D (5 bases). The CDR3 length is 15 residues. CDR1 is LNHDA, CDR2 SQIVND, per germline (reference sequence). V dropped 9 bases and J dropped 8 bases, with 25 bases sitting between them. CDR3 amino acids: CASQYRGGISGGYTF. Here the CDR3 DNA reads TGTGCCAGCCAATATAGGGGCGGTATATCTGGCGGCTACACCTTC.

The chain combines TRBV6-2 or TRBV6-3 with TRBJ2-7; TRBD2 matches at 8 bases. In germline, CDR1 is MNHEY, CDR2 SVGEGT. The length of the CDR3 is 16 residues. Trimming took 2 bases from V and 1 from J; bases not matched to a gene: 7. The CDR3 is CASSYGLAGQSYEQYF. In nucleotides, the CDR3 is TGTGCCAGCAGTTACGGTCTAGCGGGCCAATCCTACGAGCAGTACTTC.

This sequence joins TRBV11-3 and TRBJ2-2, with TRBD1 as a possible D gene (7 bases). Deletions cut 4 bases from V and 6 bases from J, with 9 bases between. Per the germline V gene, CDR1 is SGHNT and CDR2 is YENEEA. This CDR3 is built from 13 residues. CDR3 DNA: TGTGCCAGCAGCTCCAGGGGGGCCGGGGAGCTGTTTTTT. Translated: CASSSRGAGELFF.